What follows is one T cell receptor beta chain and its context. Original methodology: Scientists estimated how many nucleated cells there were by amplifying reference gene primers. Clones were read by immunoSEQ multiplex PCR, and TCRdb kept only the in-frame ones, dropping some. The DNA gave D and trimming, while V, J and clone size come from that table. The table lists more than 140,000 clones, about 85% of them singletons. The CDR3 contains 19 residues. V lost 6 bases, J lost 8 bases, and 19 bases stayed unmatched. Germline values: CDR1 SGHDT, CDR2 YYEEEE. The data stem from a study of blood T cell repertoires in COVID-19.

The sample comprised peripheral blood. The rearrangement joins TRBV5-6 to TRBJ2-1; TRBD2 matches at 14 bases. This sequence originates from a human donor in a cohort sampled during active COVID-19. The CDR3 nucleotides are TGTGCCAGCACCCAAAAACCCGGGACTAGCGGGAGAGATATCCATGAGCAGTTCTTC. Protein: CASTQKPGTSGRDIHEQFF.